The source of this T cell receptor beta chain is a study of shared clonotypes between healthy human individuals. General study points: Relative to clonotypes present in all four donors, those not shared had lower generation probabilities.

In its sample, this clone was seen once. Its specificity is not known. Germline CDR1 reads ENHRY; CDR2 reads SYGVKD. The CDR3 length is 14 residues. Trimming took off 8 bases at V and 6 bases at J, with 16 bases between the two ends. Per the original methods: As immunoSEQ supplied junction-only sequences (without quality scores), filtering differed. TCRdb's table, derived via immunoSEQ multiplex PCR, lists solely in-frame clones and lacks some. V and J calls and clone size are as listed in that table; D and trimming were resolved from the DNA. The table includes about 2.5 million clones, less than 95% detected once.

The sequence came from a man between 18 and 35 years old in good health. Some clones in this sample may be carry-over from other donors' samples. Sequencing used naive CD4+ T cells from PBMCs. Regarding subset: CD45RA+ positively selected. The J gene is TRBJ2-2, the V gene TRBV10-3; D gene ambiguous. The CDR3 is CAIQTLPLAGELFF. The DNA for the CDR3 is TGTGCCATCCAAACCCTCCCCCTGGCCGGGGAGCTGTTTTTT.